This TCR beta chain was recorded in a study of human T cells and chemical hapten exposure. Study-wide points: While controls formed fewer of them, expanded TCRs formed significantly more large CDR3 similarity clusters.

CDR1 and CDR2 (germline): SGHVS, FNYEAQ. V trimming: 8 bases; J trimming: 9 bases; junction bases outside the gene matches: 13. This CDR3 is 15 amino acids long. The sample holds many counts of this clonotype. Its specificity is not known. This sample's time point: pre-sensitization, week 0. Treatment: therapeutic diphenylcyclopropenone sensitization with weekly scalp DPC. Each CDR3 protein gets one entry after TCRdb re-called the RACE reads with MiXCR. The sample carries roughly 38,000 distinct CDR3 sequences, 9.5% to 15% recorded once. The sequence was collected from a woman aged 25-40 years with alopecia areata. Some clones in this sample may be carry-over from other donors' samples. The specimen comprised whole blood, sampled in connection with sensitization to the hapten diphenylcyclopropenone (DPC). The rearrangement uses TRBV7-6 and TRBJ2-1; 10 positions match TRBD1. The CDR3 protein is CASPSGTGDRSEQFF. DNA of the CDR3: TGTGCCAGCCCCTCCGGGACAGGGGATCGCAGTGAGCAGTTCTTC.